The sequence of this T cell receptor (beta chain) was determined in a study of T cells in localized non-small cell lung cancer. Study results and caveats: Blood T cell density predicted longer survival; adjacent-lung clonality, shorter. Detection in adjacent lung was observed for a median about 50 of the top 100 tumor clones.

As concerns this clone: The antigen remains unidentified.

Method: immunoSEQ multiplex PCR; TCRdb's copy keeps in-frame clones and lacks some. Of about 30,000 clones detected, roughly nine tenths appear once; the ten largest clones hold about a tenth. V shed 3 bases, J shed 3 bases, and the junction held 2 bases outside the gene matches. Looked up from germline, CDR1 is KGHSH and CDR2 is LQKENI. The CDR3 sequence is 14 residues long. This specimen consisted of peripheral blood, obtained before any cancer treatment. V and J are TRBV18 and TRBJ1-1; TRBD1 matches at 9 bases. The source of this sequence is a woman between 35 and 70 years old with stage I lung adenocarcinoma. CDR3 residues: CASSPTGGYTEAFF. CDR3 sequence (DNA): TGTGCCAGCTCACCGACAGGGGGGTACACTGAAGCTTTCTTT. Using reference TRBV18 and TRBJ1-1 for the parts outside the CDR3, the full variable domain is NAGVMQNPRHLVRRRGQEARLRCSPMKGHSHVYWYRQLPEEGLKFMVYLQKENIIDESGMPKERFSAEFPKEGPSILRIQQVVRGDSAAYFCASSPTGGYTEAFFGQGTRLTVV.